This T cell receptor (beta chain) stems from a study of tumor-infiltrating lymphocytes in primary liver carcinoma. Study context: The yield of productive TCRbeta reads per sample was roughly 3.5 to 7.13 million and was similar across tissue types.

With 7 bases clipped from V and 5 bases from J, the junction kept 11 bases outside the gene matches. CDR3 length equals 14 residues. CDR1 and CDR2 (germline): SQVTM, ANQGSEA. This clonotype was seen at least ten times. TCR beta cDNA was prepared out of approximately 500 ng total RNA by means of a constant-region primer. Sequencing libraries for TCR beta derived from three nested multiplex PCR rounds that used slightly modified ARM-PCR. Running 9 to 11 cycles apiece, the first two PCR rounds relied on TRBV1-TRBV30 forward primers together with a C-beta reverse primer. TCRdb processed the multiplex PCR reads anew with MiXCR; each CDR3 protein has one entry. The sample carries just under 55,000 distinct CDR3 sequences, about 68% recorded once. Unsorted bulk tissue, about 19-32 mg of it, served as the source for co-extraction of RNA and DNA. Through surgical resection, the patients' primary liver carcinoma was treated. Patients were treatment-naive with chronic HBV infection.

This sequence was found in a man aged 40-49 years with primary liver carcinoma and hepatitis B virus infection. The source material was liver tumor tissue from sampling region 2. Subset denoted: tumor region T2, inferior pole. J is TRBJ2-5 and V is TRBV29-1; 9 nucleotides align to TRBD1. CDR3 sequence reads: CSASGTGFDETQYF. The CDR3 DNA sequence: TGCAGCGCTTCCGGGACAGGGTTTGATGAGACCCAGTACTTC.